One sample yielded the 21 T cell receptor beta chains listed below, sequenced in a study of T cell responses to AZD1222 COVID-19 vaccine. The assay was immunoSEQ multiplex PCR, and TCRdb's table has in-frame clones only and misses some. The sample shows 90,000 to 140,000 clones, 89% of them seen only once. Sequenced material: peripheral blood, taken 28 days after the second AZD1222 dose. The receptors were gathered from an adult who received the AZD1222 COVID-19 vaccine.

The V call is TRBV7-3, the J call TRBJ1-2; D remains unclear. Trimming stripped 1 base from V and 0 bases from J, with 9 bases between. This CDR3 spans 15 amino acids. CDR1 SGHTA and CDR2 FQGTGA come from the germline V gene. The CDR3 DNA reads as TGTGCCAGCAGCTTAAGTGGGTCCGCTAACTATGGCTACACCTTC. It encodes CASSLSGSANYGYTF.

This rearrangement joins TRBV5-1 to TRBJ2-3; 7 bases are a match to TRBD2. There are 14 residues in the CDR3. Germline CDR1 SGHRS, CDR2 YFSETQ. Trimming took 7 bases from V and 6 from J; bases not matched to a gene: 11. CDR3 nucleotides: TGCGCCAGCCACTCCGGGAGGCTCGGGGATACGCAGTATTTT. This gives the protein CASHSGRLGDTQYF.

The count of this clone is one. CDR3 loop: CASSLERQSYNEQFF. CDR3 bases: TGCGCCAGCAGCTTGGAACGACAGTCCTACAATGAGCAGTTCTTC. The gene calls are TRBV5-1 and TRBJ2-1, with TRBD1 as a possible D gene (5 bases). The CDR3 runs to 15 residues. The V gene's germline CDR1 is SGHRS and CDR2 YFSETQ. The V end was cut by 0 bases, the J end by 1 base, with 8 bases between.

With respect to this clone: Other nucleotide sequences in the sample specify the same CDR3. The chain employs TRBV18 and TRBJ2-5; TRBD1 might be the D (5 bases). The CDR3 runs 13 residues. Between the trimmed V and J ends, which lost 2 bases and 2 bases, there was a span of 6 bases. CDR1 is KGHSH and CDR2 is LQKENI in the germline V gene. CDR3 protein: CASSPRQQETQYF. CDR3 DNA sequence: TGTGCCAGCTCACCAAGACAGCAAGAGACCCAGTACTTC.

This clone was counted between two and nine times. Other DNA sequences of this sample code for an identical CDR3. The rearrangement links TRBV7-9 to TRBJ2-3, with a possible D match to TRBD2 (5 bases). This CDR3 contains 13 residues. The V gene's germline CDR1 is SEHNR and CDR2 FQNEAQ (reference sequence). With 5 bases removed from V and 4 bases from J, the gap between germline ends came to 10 bases. CDR3 in amino acids: CASSPRGPDTQYF. CDR3 coding DNA: TGTGCCAGCAGCCCAAGAGGGCCAGATACGCAGTATTTT.

The genes are TRBV7-2 and TRBJ2-7; possible D gene TRBD2, 6 bases. V was pared by 8 bases and J by 5 bases, with 22 bases between. Germline V CDR1 and CDR2: SGHTA, FQGNSA. The CDR3 consists of 15 residues. CDR3 protein: CASLEGRSPLNEQYF. For the CDR3, the DNA is TGTGCCAGCCTTGAGGGGAGGTCTCCTTTAAACGAGCAGTACTTC.

The chain links TRBV4-2 to TRBJ2-7, with 8 bases aligning to TRBD2. The CDR3 contains 16 residues. V was pared by 1 base and J by 0 bases, with 5 bases of the junction left unmatched. Germline-derived CDR1 and CDR2 are LGHNA and YNFKEQ. CDR3 loop: CASSQVDGRDSYEQYF. CDR3 in DNA: TGTGCCAGCAGCCAAGTGGACGGGAGGGACTCCTACGAGCAGTACTTC.

This chain joins TRBV5-1 and TRBJ2-7, with D unclear. Between the trimmed V and J ends, which lost 3 bases and 3 bases, there was a span of 13 bases. The CDR3 runs 14 residues. The germline gives CDR1 SGHRS, CDR2 YFSETQ. CDR3 sequence (DNA): TGCGCCAGCAGCTGGGCGGACCGCCTCTACGAGCAGTACTTC. The encoded protein is CASSWADRLYEQYF.

Here the CDR3 reads CASSTGGGGNQPQHF. The CDR3 coding sequence is TGTGCCAGCAGTACAGGGGGCGGGGGCAATCAGCCCCAGCATTTT. The rearrangement joins TRBV6-5 to TRBJ1-5, with 9 nucleotides matching TRBD1. The CDR3 is 15 amino acids. Per germline, CDR1 MNHEY and CDR2 SVGAGI. V lost 5 bases, J lost 2 bases, and 4 bases stayed unmatched.

The rearrangement joins TRBV28 to TRBJ1-2; D is undetermined. The V end was cut by 5 bases, the J end by 3 bases, with 7 bases between. The CDR3 loop spans 12 amino acids. The germline V gene has CDR1 MDHEN and CDR2 SYDVKM. DNA for the CDR3: TGTGCCAGCAGTCTACAGTACTATGGCTACACCTTC. This codes for CASSLQYYGYTF.

This clone was seen a few times. The chain is built from TRBV7-9 and TRBJ2-2; 9 bases fit TRBD1. The germline V gene encodes CDR1 SEHNR and CDR2 FQNEAQ (reference sequence). This CDR3 comprises 18 residues. The V and J ends lost 2 bases and 5 bases, in that order; junction bases with no gene match: 12. The CDR3 region is CASSLQNRGRVRTGELFF. The CDR3 DNA is TGTGCCAGCAGCTTACAAAACAGGGGGCGAGTTAGGACCGGGGAGCTGTTTTTT.

The chain joins TRBV6-5 to TRBJ2-3, with D unclear. Trimming stripped 0 bases from V and 6 bases from J, with 4 bases between. This CDR3 is 12 amino acids long. Germline V lookup: CDR1 MNHEY, CDR2 SVGAGI. The CDR3, as DNA: TGTGCCAGCAGTTACTCTGGGGATACGCAGTATTTT. This translates into CASSYSGDTQYF.

V gene TRBV7-2 combines with J gene TRBJ2-5, with a possible D match to TRBD1 (5 bases). V was clipped by 3 bases and J by 2 bases, with 13 bases between them. The germline CDR1 and CDR2 sequences are SGHTA and FQGNSA. The CDR3 covers 15 residues. CDR3 protein: CASSFVRADQETQYF. CDR3 bases: TGTGCCAGCAGCTTCGTCAGGGCAGATCAAGAGACCCAGTACTTC.

The chain carries TRBV3-1 (or the pseudogene TRBV3-2) and TRBJ2-2; 11 bases are a match to TRBD2. J gave up 1 base and V 0 bases, and 1 base lay outside the gene matches. The germline CDR1 and CDR2 sequences are LGHDT and YNNKEL (reference sequence). The CDR3 runs to 17 residues. The chain's CDR3 is CASSQDGTSGNTGELFF. DNA for the CDR3: TGTGCCAGCAGCCAAGACGGGACTAGCGGGAACACCGGGGAGCTGTTTTTT.

The chain couples TRBV28 to TRBJ1-2; D is unresolved. The CDR3 has 10 residues. The germline V and J ends were trimmed by 7 bases and 3 bases, with 3 bases remaining between them. Germline values: CDR1 MDHEN, CDR2 SYDVKM. Here the CDR3 DNA reads TGTGCCAGCAAATACTATGGCTACACCTTC. Translation gives CASKYYGYTF.

The gene calls are TRBV19 and TRBJ1-5; no clear D gene. V dropped 7 bases and J dropped 6 bases, with 16 bases sitting between them. The CDR3 is made up of 14 amino acids. Germline V CDR1 and CDR2: LNHDA, SQIVND (reference sequence). CDR3 sequence (DNA): TGTGCCAGTATGAATTGGCAGGCCGGTCAGCCCCAGCATTTT. Translation gives CASMNWQAGQPQHF.

The chain links TRBV28 to TRBJ2-5; D tentatively fits TRBD1 or TRBD2 (5 bases each). With 7 bases removed from V and 9 bases from J, the gap between germline ends came to 21 bases. Germline CDR1 MDHEN, CDR2 SYDVKM. This CDR3 has 14 residues. The CDR3 sequence is CASTPGTAKRAQYF. In DNA form, the CDR3 reads TGTGCCAGCACCCCCGGGACCGCCAAGAGGGCCCAGTACTTC.

This chain uses TRBV3-1 (or the pseudogene TRBV3-2) with TRBJ2-2; D not certain. Between the trimmed V and J ends, which lost 5 bases and 4 bases, there was a span of 2 bases. Germline assignment: CDR1 LGHDT and CDR2 YNNKEL (reference sequence). CDR3 length equals 11 residues. The CDR3 loop is CASSTTGELFF. For the CDR3, the DNA is TGTGCCAGCAGCACCACCGGGGAGCTGTTTTTT.

This clone came up once. This rearrangement joins TRBV9 to TRBJ1-2; a possible D gene is TRBD1 (6 bases). This CDR3 is built from 14 residues. V lost 1 base, J lost 8 bases, and 15 bases lay in between. Per the germline V gene, CDR1 is SGDLS and CDR2 is YYNGEE. CDR3 residues: CASSVSRGAGGYTF. Written as DNA, the CDR3 is TGTGCCAGCAGCGTATCACGGGGGGCGGGAGGCTACACCTTC.

This chain connects TRBV10-3 to TRBJ1-3; 8 bases agree with TRBD1. The CDR3 spans 13 residues. Germline V gene sequence: CDR1 ENHRY, CDR2 SYGVKD. With 9 bases clipped from V and 7 bases from J, the junction kept 8 bases outside the gene matches. In DNA, the CDR3 is TGTGCCATATCAGGGGGCGGATTGAACACCATATATTTT. Its translation is CAISGGGLNTIYF.

This chain links TRBV6-2 or TRBV6-3 with TRBJ1-1; D ambiguous. This CDR3 region has 12 residues. The germline V gene has CDR1 MNHEY and CDR2 SVGEGT. Deletions cut 4 bases from V and 8 bases from J, with 11 bases between. The DNA of the CDR3 is TGTGCCAGCAGTTCCCCGGGAAGCGAAGCTTTCTTT. It codes for CASSSPGSEAFF.